The clone carrying this TCR beta chain was recorded many times. This sample's time point: newly diagnosed GD, antithyroid drugs for less than 3 months. From PBMCs, RNA was extracted and then used to make the TCR library. This entry comes from a study of regulatory T cells in long-lasting Graves disease. Construction of the TCR beta libraries employed iRepertoire HTBI primers in conjunction with Arm-PCR of CDR3 regions. TCRdb called the multiplex PCR reads again in MiXCR, with one record for every CDR3 protein. Altogether approximately 350,000 distinct CDR3 sequences are present, 16% being singletons, with the ten largest covering less than 35%. V lost 6 bases and J 5 bases, leaving 8 bases between the germline ends. The CDR3 covers 12 residues. CDR1 and CDR2 (germline): SGHVS, FQNEAQ. This same sample was also part of a study on T cells in Graves' hyperthyroidism and ophthalmopathy.

The chain joins TRBV7-8 to TRBJ1-5; no clear D gene. This sequence originates from a man between 35 and 55 years old with Graves disease. The sequencing here drew on peripheral blood mononuclear cells (PBMCs), taken at new diagnosis, from a patient treated with antithyroid drugs. The CDR3 protein is CASRQGDQPQHF. The CDR3 region has the DNA TGTGCCAGCAGGCAAGGAGATCAGCCCCAGCATTTT.